These 8 T cell receptor beta chains originate from one sample sequenced in a study of molecular identifiers for immune sequencing clone quantification. TCRdb redid the calling of the PCR reads with MiXCR, one entry per CDR3 protein. The sample consists of about 320,000 distinct CDR3 sequences, about a fifth of them appearing once. Source material: naive CD8+ T cells from blood, with Jurkat cell RNA spiked in. Subset indicated: FACS-sorted CD8+CD4-CCR7+CD45RA+ naive T cells. These receptors all stem from a human donor in good health. Some libraries in this study had Jurkat cell RNA spiked in.

This clonotype was seen ten or more times. The chain uses TRBV13 and TRBJ2-5, with a weak D call TRBD1 (6 bases). V lost 7 bases to trimming and J lost 2 bases, with 17 bases between them. Germline-derived CDR1 and CDR2 are PRHDT and FYEKMQ (reference sequence). This CDR3 spans 15 amino acids. CDR3 in DNA: TGTGCCAGCAATTACCGGACAGCCAAACAAGAGACCCAGTACTTC. Encoded protein: CASNYRTAKQETQYF. The complete variable domain, with remaining parts taken from reference TRBV13 and TRBJ2-5, reads AAGVIQSPRHLIKEKRETATLKCYPIPRHDTVYWYQQGPGQDPQFLISFYEKMQSDKGSIPDRFSAQQFSDYHSELNMSSLELGDSALYFCASNYRTAKQETQYFGPGTRLLVL.

As concerns this clonotype: A much more abundant neighbour one base away suggests this may be a read error. The CDR3 reads CASSPPGARSYEQHF. Written as DNA, the CDR3 is TGTGCCAGCAGTCCCCCGGGGGCCCGATCCTACGAGCAGCACTTC. The chain combines TRBV28 with TRBJ2-7; D may match TRBD1 or TRBD2 (6 bases each). Per germline, CDR1 MDHEN and CDR2 SYDVKM. The CDR3 runs 15 residues.

As for this clonotype: A much larger clone differs from this one at a single base, so this may be a read error. The chain recombines TRBV7-9 with TRBJ2-2; D not resolved. CDR3 length: 12 amino acids. Germline V gene data show CDR1 as SEHNR and CDR2 as FQNEAQ (reference sequence). Trimming took 8 bases from V and 6 from J, leaving 10 bases between them. CDR3 sequence (DNA): TGTGCCAGCGTTGTTGACGCCGGGGAGCTGTTTTTT. It translates to CASVVDAGELFF.

This clonotype was counted ten times or more. The chain has TRBV7-9 and TRBJ1-3; a possible D gene is TRBD1 (6 bases). V shed 5 bases and J shed 0 bases, with 14 bases lying between them. The CDR3 has 16 amino acids. CDR1 and CDR2 (germline): SEHNR, FQNEAQ (reference sequence). In DNA form, the CDR3 reads TGTGCCAGCAGCCGCCCACGGGGGCTCTCTGGAAACACCATATATTTT. This encodes CASSRPRGLSGNTIYF.

A note on this clonotype: Given a much more abundant clone one base away, this may be a read error. The chain is built from TRBV29-1 and TRBJ1-2; no definite D call. The germline V gene has CDR1 SQVTM and CDR2 ANQGSEA. There are 12 residues in the CDR3. CDR3 amino acids: CRALQQNYGYTF. The DNA of the CDR3 is TGCAGGGCTCTTCAGCAAAACTATGGCTACACCTTC. The variable domain in full, with the rest retrieved from reference TRBV29-1 and TRBJ1-2, is SAVISQKPSRDICQRGTSLTIQCQVDSQVTMMFWYRQQPGQSLTLIATANQGSEATYESGFVIDKFPISRPNLTFSTLTVSNMSPEDSSIYLCRALQQNYGYTFGSGTRLTVV.

This clonotype was seen ten or more times. This chain connects TRBV13 to TRBJ2-5, with 10 positions matching TRBD2. The CDR3 is 15 amino acids. Germline values: CDR1 PRHDT, CDR2 FYEKMQ (reference sequence). Trimming took 5 bases from V and 5 from J; bases not matched to a gene: 8. The CDR3 nucleotides are TGTGCCAGCAGCCCCGGCCTAGCGGGAGTTGAGACCCAGTACTTC. Its protein is CASSPGLAGVETQYF.

V usage is TRBV6-6 and J usage is TRBJ2-7; TRBD1 or TRBD2 may be the D gene (5 bases each). Germline V CDR1 and CDR2: MNHNY, SVGAGI (reference sequence). The length of the CDR3 is 16 residues. V was shortened by 6 bases and J by 3 bases, with 21 bases between the two germline ends. CDR3: CASSSLGDPPNYEQYF. CDR3 DNA sequence: TGTGCCAGCAGCTCACTTGGGGACCCGCCGAACTACGAGCAGTACTTC.

This clonotype was seen many times. The chain links TRBV20-1 to TRBJ2-3; D unclear. CDR3 length equals 17 residues. V shed 0 bases and J shed 0 bases, with 16 bases lying between them. Germline assignment: CDR1 DFQATT and CDR2 SNEGSKA (reference sequence). This CDR3 is CSARDLRYLLSTDTQYF. Here the CDR3 DNA reads TGCAGTGCTAGAGATCTGAGGTACCTACTGAGCACAGATACGCAGTATTTT.